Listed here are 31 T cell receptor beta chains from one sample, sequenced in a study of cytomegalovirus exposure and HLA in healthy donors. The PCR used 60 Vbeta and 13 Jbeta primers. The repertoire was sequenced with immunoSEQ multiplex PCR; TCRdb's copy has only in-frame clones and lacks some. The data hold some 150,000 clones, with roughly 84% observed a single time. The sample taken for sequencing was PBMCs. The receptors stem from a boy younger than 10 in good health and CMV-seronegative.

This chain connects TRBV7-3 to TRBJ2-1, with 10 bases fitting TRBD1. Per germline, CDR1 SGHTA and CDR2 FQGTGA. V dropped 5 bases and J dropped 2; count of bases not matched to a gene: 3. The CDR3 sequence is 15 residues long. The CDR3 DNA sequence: TGTGCCAGCAGCCCCGGGACAGGGGCCTACAATGAGCAGTTCTTC. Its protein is CASSPGTGAYNEQFF.

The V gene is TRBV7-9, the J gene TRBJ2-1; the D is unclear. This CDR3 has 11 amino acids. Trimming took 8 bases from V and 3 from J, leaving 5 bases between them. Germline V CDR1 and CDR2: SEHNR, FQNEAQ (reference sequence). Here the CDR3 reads CASQDYNEQFF. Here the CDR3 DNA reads TGTGCCAGCCAGGACTACAATGAGCAGTTCTTC.

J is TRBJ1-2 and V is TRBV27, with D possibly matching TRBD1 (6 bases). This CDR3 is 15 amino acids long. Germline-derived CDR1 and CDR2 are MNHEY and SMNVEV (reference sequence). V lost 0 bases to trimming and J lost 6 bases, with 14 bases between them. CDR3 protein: CASSLSGRGAHGYTF. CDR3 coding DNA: TGTGCCAGCAGTTTATCGGGGAGGGGGGCACATGGCTACACCTTC.

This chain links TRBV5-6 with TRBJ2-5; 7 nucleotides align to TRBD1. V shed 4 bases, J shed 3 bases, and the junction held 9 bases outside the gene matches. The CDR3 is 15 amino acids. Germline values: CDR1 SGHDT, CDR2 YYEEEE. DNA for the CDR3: TGTGCCAGCAGCGCTCGCCAACAGGGGAAAGAGACCCAGTACTTC. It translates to CASSARQQGKETQYF.

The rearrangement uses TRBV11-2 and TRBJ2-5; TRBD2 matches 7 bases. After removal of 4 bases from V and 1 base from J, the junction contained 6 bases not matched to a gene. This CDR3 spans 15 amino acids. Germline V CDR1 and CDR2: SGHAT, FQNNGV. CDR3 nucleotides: TGTGCCAGCAGCTCTACCGGGACTACCCAAGAGACCCAGTACTTC. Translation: CASSSTGTTQETQYF.

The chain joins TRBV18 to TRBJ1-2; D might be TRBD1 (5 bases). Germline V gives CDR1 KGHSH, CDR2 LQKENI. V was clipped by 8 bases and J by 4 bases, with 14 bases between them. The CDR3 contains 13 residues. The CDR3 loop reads CASQETDRYGYTF. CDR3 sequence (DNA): TGTGCCAGCCAAGAGACAGACCGCTATGGCTACACCTTC.

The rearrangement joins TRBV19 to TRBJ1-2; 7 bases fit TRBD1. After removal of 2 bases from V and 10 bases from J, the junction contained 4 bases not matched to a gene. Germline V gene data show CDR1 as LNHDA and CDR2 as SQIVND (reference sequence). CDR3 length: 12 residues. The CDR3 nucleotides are TGTGCCAGTAGTATAAGCACAGGGGCCTACACCTTC. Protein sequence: CASSISTGAYTF.

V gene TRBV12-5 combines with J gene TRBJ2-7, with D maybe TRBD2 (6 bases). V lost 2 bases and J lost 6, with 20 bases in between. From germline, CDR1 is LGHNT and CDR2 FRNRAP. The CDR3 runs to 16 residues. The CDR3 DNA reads TGTGCTAGTGGTTTGAATAGGGAGGTGAGGGCTAGCGAGCAGTACTTC. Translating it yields CASGLNREVRASEQYF.

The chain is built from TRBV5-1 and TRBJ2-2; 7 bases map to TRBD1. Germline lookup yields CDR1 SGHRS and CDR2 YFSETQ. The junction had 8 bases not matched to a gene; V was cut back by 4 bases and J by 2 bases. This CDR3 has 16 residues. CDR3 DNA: TGCGCCAGCAGCACCCTACAGGGGCAAAACACCGGGGAGCTGTTTTTT. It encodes CASSTLQGQNTGELFF.

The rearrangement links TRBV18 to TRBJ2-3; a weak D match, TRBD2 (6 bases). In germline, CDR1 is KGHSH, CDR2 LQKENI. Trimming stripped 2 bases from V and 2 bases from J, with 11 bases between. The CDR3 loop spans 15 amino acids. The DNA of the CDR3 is TGTGCCAGCTCACCAATGCGGGGAGTCACAGATACGCAGTATTTT. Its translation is CASSPMRGVTDTQYF.

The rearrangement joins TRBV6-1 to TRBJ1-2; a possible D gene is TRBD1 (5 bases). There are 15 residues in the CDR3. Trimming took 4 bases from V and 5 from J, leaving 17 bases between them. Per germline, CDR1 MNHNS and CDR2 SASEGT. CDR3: CASSVGTTQIYGYTF. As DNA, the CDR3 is TGTGCCAGCAGTGTAGGGACTACTCAAATTTATGGCTACACCTTC.

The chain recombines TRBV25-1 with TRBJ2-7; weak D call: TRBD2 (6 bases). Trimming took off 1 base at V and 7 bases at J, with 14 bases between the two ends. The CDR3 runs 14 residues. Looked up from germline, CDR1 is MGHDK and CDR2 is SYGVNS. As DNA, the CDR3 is TGTGCCAGCAGTGAATCAGGGAACCGGGAGGAGCAGTACTTC. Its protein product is CASSESGNREEQYF.

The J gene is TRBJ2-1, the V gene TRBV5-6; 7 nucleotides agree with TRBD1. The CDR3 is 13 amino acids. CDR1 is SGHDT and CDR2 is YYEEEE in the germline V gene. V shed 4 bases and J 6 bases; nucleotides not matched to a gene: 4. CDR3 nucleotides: TGTGCCAGCAGCCAAGACAGGGCCAATGAGCAGTTCTTC. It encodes CASSQDRANEQFF.

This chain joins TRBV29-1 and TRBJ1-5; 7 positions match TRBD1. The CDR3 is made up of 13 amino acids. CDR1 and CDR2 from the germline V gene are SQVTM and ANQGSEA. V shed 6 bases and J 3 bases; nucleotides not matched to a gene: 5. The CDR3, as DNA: TGCAGCGTGGGGGGACAGCACAATCAGCCCCAGCATTTT. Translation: CSVGGQHNQPQHF. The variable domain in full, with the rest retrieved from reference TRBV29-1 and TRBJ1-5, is SAVISQKPSRDICQRGTSLTIQCQVDSQVTMMFWYRQQPGQSLTLIATANQGSEATYESGFVIDKFPISRPNLTFSTLTVSNMSPEDSSIYLCSVGGQHNQPQHFGDGTRLSIL.

The CDR3 nucleotides are TGCGCCAGCAGCCGGAGGCTAGCGGACTACAATGAGCAGTTCTTC. Its protein is CASSRRLADYNEQFF. This rearrangement joins TRBV4-1 to TRBJ2-1; 7 bases align to TRBD2. The CDR3 consists of 15 residues. Trimming took 4 bases from V and 3 from J; bases not matched to a gene: 6. The germline V gene encodes CDR1 MGHRA and CDR2 YSYEKL.

The DNA for the CDR3 is TGTGCCAGCAGCCCCCGGGACAGGGGGGATGAAAAACTGTTTTTT. Translation gives CASSPRDRGDEKLFF. The chain combines TRBV11-2 with TRBJ1-4; TRBD1 matches 11 bases. The CDR3 covers 15 residues. From germline, CDR1 is SGHAT and CDR2 FQNNGV. V shed 5 bases and J 6 bases; nucleotides not matched to a gene: 5.

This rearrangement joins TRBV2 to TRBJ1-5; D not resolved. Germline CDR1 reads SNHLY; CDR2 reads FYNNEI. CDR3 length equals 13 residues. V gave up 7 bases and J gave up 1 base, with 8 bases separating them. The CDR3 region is CASTTLSNQPQHF. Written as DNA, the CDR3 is TGTGCCAGCACTACTCTAAGCAATCAGCCCCAGCATTTT. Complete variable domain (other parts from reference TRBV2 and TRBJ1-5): EPEVTQTPSHQVTQMGQEVILRCVPISNHLYFYWYRQILGQKVEFLVSFYNNEISEKSEIFDDQFSVERPDGSNFTLKIRSTKLEDSAMYFCASTTLSNQPQHFGDGTRLSIL.

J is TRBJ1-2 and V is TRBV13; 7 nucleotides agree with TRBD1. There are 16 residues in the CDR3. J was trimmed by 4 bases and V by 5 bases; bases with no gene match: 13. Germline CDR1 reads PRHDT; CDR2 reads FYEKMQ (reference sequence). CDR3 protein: CASSRRTGGSSYGYTF. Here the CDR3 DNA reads TGTGCCAGCAGCCGACGGACAGGTGGATCGTCCTATGGCTACACCTTC. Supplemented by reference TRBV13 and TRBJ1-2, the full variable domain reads AAGVIQSPRHLIKEKRETATLKCYPIPRHDTVYWYQQGPGQDPQFLISFYEKMQSDKGSIPDRFSAQQFSDYHSELNMSSLELGDSALYFCASSRRTGGSSYGYTFGSGTRLTVV.

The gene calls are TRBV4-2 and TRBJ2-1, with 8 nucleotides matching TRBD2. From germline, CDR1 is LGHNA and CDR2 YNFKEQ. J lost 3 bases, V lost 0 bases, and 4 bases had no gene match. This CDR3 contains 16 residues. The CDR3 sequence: CASSQDPAGGYNEQFF. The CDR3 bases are TGTGCCAGCAGCCAAGATCCCGCGGGAGGCTACAATGAGCAGTTCTTC.

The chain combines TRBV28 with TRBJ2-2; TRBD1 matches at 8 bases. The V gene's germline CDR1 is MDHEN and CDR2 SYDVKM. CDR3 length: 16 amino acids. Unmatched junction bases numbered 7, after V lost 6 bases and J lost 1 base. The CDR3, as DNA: TGTGCCAGCAGCTCTACAGGGGGAAAGAACACCGGGGAGCTGTTTTTT. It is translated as CASSSTGGKNTGELFF.

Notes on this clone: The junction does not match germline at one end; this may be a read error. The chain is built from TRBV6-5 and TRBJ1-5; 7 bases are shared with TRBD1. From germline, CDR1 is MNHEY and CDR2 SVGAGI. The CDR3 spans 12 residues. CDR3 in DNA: TGCGCAGAGGGACAGAACAATCAGCCCCAGCATTTT. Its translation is CAEGQNNQPQHF.

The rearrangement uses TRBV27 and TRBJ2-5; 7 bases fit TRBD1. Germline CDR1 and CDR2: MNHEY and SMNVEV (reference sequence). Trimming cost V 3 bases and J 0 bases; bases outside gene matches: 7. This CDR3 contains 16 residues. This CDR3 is CASSFRAGGYQETQYF. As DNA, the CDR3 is TGTGCCAGCAGTTTCCGGGCAGGGGGATACCAAGAGACCCAGTACTTC.

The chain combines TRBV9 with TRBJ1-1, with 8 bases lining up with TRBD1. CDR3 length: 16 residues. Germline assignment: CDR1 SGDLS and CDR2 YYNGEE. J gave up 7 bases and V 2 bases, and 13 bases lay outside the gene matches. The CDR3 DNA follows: TGTGCCAGCAGCGTTACAGGGGGTTTGGTCCCTAATGAAGCTTTCTTT. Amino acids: CASSVTGGLVPNEAFF.

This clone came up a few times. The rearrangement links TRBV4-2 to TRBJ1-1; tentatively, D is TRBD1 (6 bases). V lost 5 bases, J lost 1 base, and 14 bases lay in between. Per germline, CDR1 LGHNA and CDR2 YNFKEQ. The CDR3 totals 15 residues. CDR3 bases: TGTGCCAGCAGCTTAAGGGAGACAGGGAACACTGAAGCTTTCTTT. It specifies CASSLRETGNTEAFF.

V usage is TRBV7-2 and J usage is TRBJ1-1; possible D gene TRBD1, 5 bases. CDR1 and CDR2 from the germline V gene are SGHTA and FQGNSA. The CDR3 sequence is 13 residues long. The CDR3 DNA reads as TGTGCGGGCCGAAGGGGAATGAACACTGAAGCTTTCTTT. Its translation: CAGRRGMNTEAFF.

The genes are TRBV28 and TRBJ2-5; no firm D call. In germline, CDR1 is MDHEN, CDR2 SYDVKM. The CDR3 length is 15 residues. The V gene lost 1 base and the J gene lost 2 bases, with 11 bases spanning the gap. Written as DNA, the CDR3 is TGTGCCAGCAGTTTATACCTGGGCAGACAAGAGACCCAGTACTTC. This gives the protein CASSLYLGRQETQYF.

CDR3 sequence reads: CASSQDKRGYEQYF. CDR3 in DNA: TGTGCCAGCAGCCAAGATAAACGGGGCTACGAGCAGTACTTC. The V call is TRBV4-2, the J call TRBJ2-7; the D gene is possibly TRBD2 (5 bases). V was trimmed by 0 bases and J by 3 bases, leaving 9 bases between them. Germline V CDR1 and CDR2: LGHNA, YNFKEQ. This CDR3 has 14 amino acids.

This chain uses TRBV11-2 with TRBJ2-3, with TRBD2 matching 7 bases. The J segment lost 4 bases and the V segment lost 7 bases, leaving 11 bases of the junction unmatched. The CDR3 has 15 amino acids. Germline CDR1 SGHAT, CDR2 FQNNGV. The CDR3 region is CASTLLAGDSDTQYF. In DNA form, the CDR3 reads TGTGCCAGCACCCTTCTGGCGGGAGACTCAGATACGCAGTATTTT.

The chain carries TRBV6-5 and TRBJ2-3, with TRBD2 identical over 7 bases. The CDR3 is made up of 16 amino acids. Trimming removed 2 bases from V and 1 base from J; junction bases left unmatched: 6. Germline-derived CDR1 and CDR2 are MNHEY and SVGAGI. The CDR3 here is CASSYGLAEGTDTQYF. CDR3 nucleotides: TGTGCCAGCAGTTACGGGCTAGCGGAAGGCACAGATACGCAGTATTTT.

CDR3 protein: CASRTTGQGGYSPLHF. The CDR3 DNA sequence: TGTGCCAGTAGAACCACGGGACAGGGAGGATATTCACCCCTCCACTTT. The chain carries TRBV19 and TRBJ1-6; 9 positions match TRBD1. The CDR3 length is 16 residues. Trimming cost V 6 bases and J 8 bases; bases outside gene matches: 11. From germline, CDR1 is LNHDA and CDR2 SQIVND (reference sequence).

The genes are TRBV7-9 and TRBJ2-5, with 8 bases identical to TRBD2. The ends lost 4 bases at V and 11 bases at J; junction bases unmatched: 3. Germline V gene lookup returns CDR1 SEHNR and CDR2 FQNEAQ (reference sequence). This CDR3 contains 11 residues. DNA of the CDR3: TGTGCCAGCAGCTATCCGGGGGGGCAGTACTTC. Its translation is CASSYPGGQYF. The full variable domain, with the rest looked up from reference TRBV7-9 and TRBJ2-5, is DTGVSQNPRHKITKRGQNVTFRCDPISEHNRLYWYRQTLGQGPEFLTYFQNEAQLEKSRLLSDRFSAERPKGSFSTLEIQRTEQGDSAMYLCASSYPGGQYFGPGTRLLVL.